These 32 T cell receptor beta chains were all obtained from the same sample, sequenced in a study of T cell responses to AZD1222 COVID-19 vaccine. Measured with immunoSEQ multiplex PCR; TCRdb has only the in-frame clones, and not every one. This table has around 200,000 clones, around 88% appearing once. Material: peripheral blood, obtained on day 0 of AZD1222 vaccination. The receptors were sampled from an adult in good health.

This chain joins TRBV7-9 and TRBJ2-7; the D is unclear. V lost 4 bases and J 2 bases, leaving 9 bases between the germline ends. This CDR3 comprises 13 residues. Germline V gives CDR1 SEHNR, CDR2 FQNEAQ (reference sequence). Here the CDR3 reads CASSSSPPYEQYF. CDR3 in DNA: TGTGCCAGCAGCTCTAGTCCCCCCTACGAGCAGTACTTC.

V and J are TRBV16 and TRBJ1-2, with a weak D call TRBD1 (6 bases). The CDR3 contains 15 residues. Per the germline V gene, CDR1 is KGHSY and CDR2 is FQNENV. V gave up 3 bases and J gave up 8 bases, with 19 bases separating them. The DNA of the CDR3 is TGTGCCAGCAGCCAGCTGGCCTCCGGGGGCGGGGGCTACACCTTC. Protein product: CASSQLASGGGGYTF.

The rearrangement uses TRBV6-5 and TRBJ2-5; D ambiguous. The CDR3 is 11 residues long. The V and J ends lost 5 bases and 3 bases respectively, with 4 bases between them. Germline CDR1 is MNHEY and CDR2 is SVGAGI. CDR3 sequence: CASSTEETQYF. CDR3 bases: TGTGCCAGCAGTACAGAAGAGACCCAGTACTTC.

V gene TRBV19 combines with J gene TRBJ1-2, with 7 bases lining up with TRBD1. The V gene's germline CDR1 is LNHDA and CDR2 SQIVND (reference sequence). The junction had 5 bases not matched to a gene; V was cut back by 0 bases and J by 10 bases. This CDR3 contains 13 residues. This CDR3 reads CASSIDPTGDYTF. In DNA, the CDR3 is TGTGCCAGTAGTATAGATCCAACAGGGGACTACACCTTC.

CDR3 sequence (DNA): TGTGCCAGCAGCTTAGCTCCGACTAGCGGGCACACAGATACGCAGTATTTT. Protein: CASSLAPTSGHTDTQYF. V is TRBV11-2 and J is TRBJ2-3, with 10 nucleotides matching TRBD2. Germline V gene data show CDR1 as SGHAT and CDR2 as FQNNGV. With 1 base clipped from V and 2 bases from J, the junction kept 6 bases outside the gene matches. This CDR3 is 17 amino acids long.

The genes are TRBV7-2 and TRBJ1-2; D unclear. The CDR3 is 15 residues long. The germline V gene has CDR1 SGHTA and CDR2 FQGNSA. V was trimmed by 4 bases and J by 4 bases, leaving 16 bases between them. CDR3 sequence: CASSSRHGVGYGYTF. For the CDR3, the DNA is TGTGCCAGCAGCTCCCGACACGGGGTTGGCTATGGCTACACCTTC. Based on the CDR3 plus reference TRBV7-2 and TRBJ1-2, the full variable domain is GAGVSQSPSNKVTEKGKDVELRCDPISGHTALYWYRQSLGQGLEFLIYFQGNSAPDKSGLPSDRFSAERTGGSVSTLTIQRTQQEDSAVYLCASSSRHGVGYGYTFGSGTRLTVV.

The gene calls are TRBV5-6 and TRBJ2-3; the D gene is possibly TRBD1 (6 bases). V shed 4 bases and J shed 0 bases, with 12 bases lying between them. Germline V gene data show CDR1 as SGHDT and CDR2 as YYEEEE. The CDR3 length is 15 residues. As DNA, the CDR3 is TGTGCCAGCAGCACCTTGACAGGAAGCACAGATACGCAGTATTTT. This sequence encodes CASSTLTGSTDTQYF.

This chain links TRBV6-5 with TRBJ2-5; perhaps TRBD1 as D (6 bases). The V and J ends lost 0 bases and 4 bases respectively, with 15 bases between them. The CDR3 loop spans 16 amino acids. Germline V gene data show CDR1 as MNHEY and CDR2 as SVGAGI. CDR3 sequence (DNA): TGTGCCAGCAGTTACTCGACAGGAATCCTTTCAGAGACCCAGTACTTC. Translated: CASSYSTGILSETQYF.

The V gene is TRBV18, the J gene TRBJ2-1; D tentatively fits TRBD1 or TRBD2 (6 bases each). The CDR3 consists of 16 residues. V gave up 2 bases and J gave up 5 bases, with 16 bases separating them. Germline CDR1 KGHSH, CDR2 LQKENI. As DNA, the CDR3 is TGTGCCAGCTCACCAGTCGGGGGCCCCCTAAACAATGAGCAGTTCTTC. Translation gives CASSPVGGPLNNEQFF.

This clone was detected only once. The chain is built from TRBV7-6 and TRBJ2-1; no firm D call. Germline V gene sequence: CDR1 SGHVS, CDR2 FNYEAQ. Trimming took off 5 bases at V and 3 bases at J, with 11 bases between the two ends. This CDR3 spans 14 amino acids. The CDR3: CASSLPDGYNEQFF. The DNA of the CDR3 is TGTGCCAGCAGCCTTCCCGACGGCTACAATGAGCAGTTCTTC.

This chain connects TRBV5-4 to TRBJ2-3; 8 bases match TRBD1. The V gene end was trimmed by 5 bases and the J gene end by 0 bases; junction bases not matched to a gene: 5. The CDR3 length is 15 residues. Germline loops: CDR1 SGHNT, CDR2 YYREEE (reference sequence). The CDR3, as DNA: TGTGCCAGCAGATTCAGACAGGGGAGCACAGATACGCAGTATTTT. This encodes CASRFRQGSTDTQYF.

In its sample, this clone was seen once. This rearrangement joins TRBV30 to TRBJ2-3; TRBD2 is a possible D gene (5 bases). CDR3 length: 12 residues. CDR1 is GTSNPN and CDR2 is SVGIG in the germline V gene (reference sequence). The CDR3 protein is CAGSGIPDTQYF. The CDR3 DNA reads TGTGCTGGGTCCGGGATTCCAGATACGCAGTATTTT.

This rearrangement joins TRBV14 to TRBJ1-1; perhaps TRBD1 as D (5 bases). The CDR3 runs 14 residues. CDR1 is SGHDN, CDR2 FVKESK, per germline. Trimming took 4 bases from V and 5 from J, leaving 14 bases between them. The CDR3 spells CASSRERGVTEAFF. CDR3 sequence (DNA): TGTGCCAGCAGCCGCGAGAGAGGGGTTACTGAAGCTTTCTTT. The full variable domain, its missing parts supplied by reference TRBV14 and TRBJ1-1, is EAGVTQFPSHSVIEKGQTVTLRCDPISGHDNLYWYRRVMGKEIKFLLHFVKESKQDESGMPNNRFLAERTGGTYSTLKVQPAELEDSGVYFCASSRERGVTEAFFGQGTRLTVV.

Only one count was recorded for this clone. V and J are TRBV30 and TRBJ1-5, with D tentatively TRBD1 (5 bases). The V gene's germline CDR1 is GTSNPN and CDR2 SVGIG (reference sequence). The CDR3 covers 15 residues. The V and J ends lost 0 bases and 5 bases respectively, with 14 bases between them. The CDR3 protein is CAWSVLGQGDQPQHF. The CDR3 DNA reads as TGTGCCTGGAGTGTACTAGGGCAGGGAGATCAGCCCCAGCATTTT.

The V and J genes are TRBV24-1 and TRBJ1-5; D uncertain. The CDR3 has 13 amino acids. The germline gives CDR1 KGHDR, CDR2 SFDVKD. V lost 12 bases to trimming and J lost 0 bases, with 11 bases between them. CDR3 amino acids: CAGVWYSNQPQHF. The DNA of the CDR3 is TGTGCCGGAGTGTGGTATAGCAATCAGCCCCAGCATTTT.

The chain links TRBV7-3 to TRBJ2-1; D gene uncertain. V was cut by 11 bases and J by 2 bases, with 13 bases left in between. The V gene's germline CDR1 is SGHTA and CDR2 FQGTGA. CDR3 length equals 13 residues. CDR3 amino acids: CASSESTYNEQFF. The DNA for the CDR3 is TGTGCCTCCTCAGAGAGTACCTACAATGAGCAGTTCTTC.

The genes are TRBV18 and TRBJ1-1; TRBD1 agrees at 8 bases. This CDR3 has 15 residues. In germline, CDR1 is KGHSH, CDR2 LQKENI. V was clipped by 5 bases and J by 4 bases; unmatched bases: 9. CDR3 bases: TGTGCCAGCTCATCCCGGACAGGGAAATCCACTGAAGCTTTCTTT. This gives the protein CASSSRTGKSTEAFF.

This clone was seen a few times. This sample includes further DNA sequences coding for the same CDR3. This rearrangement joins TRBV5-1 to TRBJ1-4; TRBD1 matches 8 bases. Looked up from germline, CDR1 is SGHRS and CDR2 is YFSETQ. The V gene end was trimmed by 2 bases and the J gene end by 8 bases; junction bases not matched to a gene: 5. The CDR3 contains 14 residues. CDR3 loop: CASSFGQGAEKLFF. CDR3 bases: TGCGCCAGCAGCTTCGGGCAGGGGGCGGAAAAACTGTTTTTT.

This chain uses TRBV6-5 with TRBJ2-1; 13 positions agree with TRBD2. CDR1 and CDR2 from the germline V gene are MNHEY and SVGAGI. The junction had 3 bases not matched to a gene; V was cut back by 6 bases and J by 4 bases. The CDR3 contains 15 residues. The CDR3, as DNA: TGTGCCAGCAGGACTAGCGGGGGGCCGTACAATGAGCAGTTCTTC. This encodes CASRTSGGPYNEQFF.

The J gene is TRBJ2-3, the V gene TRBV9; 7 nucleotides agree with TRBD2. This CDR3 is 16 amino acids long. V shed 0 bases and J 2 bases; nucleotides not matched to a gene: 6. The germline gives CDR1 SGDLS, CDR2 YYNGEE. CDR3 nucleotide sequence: TGTGCCAGCAGCGTAGGGGCTAGCGGAAACACAGATACGCAGTATTTT. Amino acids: CASSVGASGNTDTQYF.

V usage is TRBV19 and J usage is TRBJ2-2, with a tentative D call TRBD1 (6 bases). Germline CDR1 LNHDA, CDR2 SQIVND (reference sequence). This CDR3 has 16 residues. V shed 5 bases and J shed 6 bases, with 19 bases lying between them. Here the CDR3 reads CASSPRQAMGAGELFF. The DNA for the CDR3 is TGTGCCAGTAGTCCTCGACAGGCCATGGGGGCCGGGGAGCTGTTTTTT. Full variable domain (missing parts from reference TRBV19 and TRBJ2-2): DGGITQSPKYLFRKEGQNVTLSCEQNLNHDAMYWYRQDPGQGLRLIYYSQIVNDFQKGDIAEGYSVSREKKESFPLTVTSAQKNPTAFYLCASSPRQAMGAGELFFGEGSRLTVL.

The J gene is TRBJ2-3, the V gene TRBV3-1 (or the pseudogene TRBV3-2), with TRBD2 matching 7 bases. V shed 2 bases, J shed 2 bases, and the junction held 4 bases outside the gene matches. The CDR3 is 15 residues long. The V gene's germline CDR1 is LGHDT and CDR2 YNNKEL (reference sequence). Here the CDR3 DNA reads TGTGCCAGCAGCCAATCAGCGGGATACACAGATACGCAGTATTTT. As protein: CASSQSAGYTDTQYF.

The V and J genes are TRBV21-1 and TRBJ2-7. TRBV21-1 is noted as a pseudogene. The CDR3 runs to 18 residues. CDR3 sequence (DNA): TGTGCCAGCAGCGCGCCGGGACCTGGGGACGGTACCTCCTACGAGCAGTACTTC. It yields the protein CASSAPGPGDGTSYEQYF.

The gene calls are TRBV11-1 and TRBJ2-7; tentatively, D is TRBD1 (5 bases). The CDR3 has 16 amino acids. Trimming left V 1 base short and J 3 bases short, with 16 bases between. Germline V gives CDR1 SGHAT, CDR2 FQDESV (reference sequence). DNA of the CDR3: TGTGCCAGCAGCTTAGGGGTTGGGGCAGGGATCTACGAGCAGTACTTC. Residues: CASSLGVGAGIYEQYF.

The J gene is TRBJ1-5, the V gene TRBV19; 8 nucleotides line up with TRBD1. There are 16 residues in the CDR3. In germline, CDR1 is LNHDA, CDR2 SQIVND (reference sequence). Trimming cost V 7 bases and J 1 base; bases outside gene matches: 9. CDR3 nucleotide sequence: TGTGCCAGTACCCCTAGGGGGACAGGCAGCAATCAGCCCCAGCATTTT. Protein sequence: CASTPRGTGSNQPQHF.

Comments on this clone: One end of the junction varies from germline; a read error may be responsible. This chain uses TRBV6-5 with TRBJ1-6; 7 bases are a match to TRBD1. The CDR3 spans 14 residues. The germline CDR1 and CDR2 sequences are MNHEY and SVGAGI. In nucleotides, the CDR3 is TGTGCCAGCACTTACAGGGGAGAGAATTCACCCCTCCACTTT. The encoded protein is CASTYRGENSPLHF.

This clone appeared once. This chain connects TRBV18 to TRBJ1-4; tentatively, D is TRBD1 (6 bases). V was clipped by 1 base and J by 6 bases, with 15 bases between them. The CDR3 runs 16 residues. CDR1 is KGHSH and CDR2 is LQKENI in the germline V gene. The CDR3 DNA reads TGTGCCAGCTCACCACGTACAGGGTCGGAAGATGAAAAACTGTTTTTT. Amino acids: CASSPRTGSEDEKLFF.

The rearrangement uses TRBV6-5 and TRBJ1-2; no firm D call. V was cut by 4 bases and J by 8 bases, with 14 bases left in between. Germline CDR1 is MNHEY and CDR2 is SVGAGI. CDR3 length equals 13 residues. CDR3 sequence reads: CASSLGPSGGYTF. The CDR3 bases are TGTGCCAGCAGTTTAGGTCCCTCCGGGGGCTACACCTTC.

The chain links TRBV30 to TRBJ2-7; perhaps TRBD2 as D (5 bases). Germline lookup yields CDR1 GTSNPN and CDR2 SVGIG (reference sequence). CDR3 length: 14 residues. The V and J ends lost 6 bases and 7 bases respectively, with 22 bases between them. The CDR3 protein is CACLPGKGEREQYF. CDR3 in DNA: TGTGCCTGCCTACCCGGGAAAGGTGAAAGAGAGCAGTACTTC.

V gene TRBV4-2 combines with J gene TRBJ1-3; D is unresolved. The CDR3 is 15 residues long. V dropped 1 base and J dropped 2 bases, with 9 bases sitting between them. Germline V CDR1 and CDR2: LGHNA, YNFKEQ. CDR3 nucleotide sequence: TGTGCCAGCAGCCAAGGTTCGTGGACTGGAAACACCATATATTTT. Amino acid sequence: CASSQGSWTGNTIYF.

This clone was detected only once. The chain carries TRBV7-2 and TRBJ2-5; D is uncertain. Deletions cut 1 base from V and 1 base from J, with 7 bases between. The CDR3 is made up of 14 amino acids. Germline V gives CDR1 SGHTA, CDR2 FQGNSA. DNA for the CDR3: TGTGCCAGCAGCTTAGAGACGGTCCAAGAGACCCAGTACTTC. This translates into CASSLETVQETQYF.

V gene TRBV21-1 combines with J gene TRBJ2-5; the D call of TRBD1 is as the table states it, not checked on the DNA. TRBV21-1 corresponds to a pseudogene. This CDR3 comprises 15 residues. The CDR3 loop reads CASSKGTGGMETQYF. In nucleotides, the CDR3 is TGTGCCAGCAGCAAAGGGACAGGGGGCATGGAGACCCAGTACTTC.